This T cell receptor beta chain derives from a study of shared clonotypes between healthy human individuals (TCRdb year 2020). The study in broad terms: The cohort comprised a couple of women and three men aged 18 to 49 years. Per donor, leukapheresis produced somewhere between about 0.9 and 9.5 billion PBMCs. For each donor, CD4 naive and CD4 memory were each run on three plates, CD8 naive on two plates, and CD8 memory on one plate. To estimate repertoire size and how much clonotype sharing occurs between individuals, the study deeply sequenced the blood TCR repertoires of about 5 healthy adults. Libraries were prepared and TCR repertoires were sequenced by different laboratories using diverse techniques, in order to increase sequencing depth and limit assay-specific biases. Results and caveats for the whole study, not just this receptor: Roughly 5.2% of naive CD4, roughly 3.5% of naive CD8, about 2.4% of memory CD4, and less than 0.45% of memory CD8 clonotypes were shared across several donors. Higher generation probabilities were observed for clonotypes shared by all four sorted-subset donors than for non-shared clonotypes. Sampling was limited to blood, and TCR repertoires in tissue likely differ from TCR repertoires in blood. Even with the large sequencing depth, rarefaction of the sorted-subset datasets indicated that sequencing was incomplete. Pairwise subsampling led to the expectation that sequencing depth would affect the degree of clonotype sharing among donors. The small number of donors limited the genetic and exposure-history diversity represented. Naive subsets generally had larger estimated clonotype richness than memory subsets.

Remarks on this clone: The antigen it binds to is not known. Base qualities are not recorded, but no much larger clone differs from it by a single base.

Measured from the cysteine to the phenylalanine, the CDR3 is 13 residues long. The only DNA kept is the CDR3, 39 bases in frame from the first base. V is reduced by 4 bases and J by 1 base, leaving a spacing of 8 bases between them. From the germline V gene, CDR1 is MNHEY and CDR2 is SVGAGI. TCR CDR3 regions were amplified from genomic DNA by multiplex PCR using the deep immunoSEQ assay. Genomic DNA extracted from each cell subset was distributed evenly over all wells of several immunoSEQ 96-well plates, and each plate served as one replicate. Each replicate PCR for sorted subsets received about 180 ng genomic DNA, equal to about 30,000 T cell genomes. The purified libraries were quantified using a Qubit 3.0 fluorometer, sized with a Bioanalyzer 2100, and then quantified again using the KAPA Library Quantification kit. Every immunoSEQ 96-well plate was sequenced on a dedicated single-read 150-cycle Illumina NextSeq 550 flow cell. The original methods were these. Because the immunoSEQ output included only junctional sequences and no quality scores, the filtering could not be the same as the filtering used for full-length reads. Sequences were annotated with PyIR, a Python wrapper for IgBLAST v1.9, and V/J genes and CDR3 were assigned using IMGT germline references. Any read was removed if the V/J assignment was weak (E-value above 1e-6), the CDR3 was missing, or the read contained stop codons, out-of-frame junctions, or ambiguous translated residues. V3J clonotypes were defined by identical inferred V gene, J gene, and CDR3 amino acid sequence. Percentage overlap between repertoires was computed as shared unique clonotypes divided by the size of the smaller repertoire. Repertoire richness was assessed with RTK rarefaction, the Chao1 estimator, and Recon v2.1 estimates of unobserved clonotypes. Generation probabilities were computed with OLGA for all TCRbeta clonotypes obtained by the gDNA method from a few donors. What TCRdb holds here is the immuneACCESS table cut down to in-frame rearrangements. Part of the clones is not present; checked against another copy, under half of the missing clones reflect an unresolved V gene, and the others are unexplained. The V and J calls and the clone size are those of that table, but D and trimming were determined from the DNA. This sample gives about 2,100,000 clones in total; roughly 91% of them show up just once. Jointly, the top ten make up 1.5% to 2% of the sample.

CD8 naive samples were CD45RO-negative cells positively selected for CCR7, giving a CD45RA+CCR7+ population that excluded TemRA cells. Healthy HIV-negative adults with no recently reported acute infections or vaccinations were included as donors. All donors were Caucasian adults living in Nashville, Tennessee, USA. After blood collection by leukapheresis, PBMCs were isolated using Ficoll-Histopaque density gradient centrifugation and then cryopreserved in the vapor phase of liquid nitrogen. Analytical flow cytometry was used to check the purity and quantity of each magnetically sorted T cell population. Genomic DNA was isolated from each sorted fraction and quantified by UV absorbance on a Nanodrop 2000c.

This chain joins TRBV6-5 to TRBJ2-7; tentative D gene TRBD2, with 6 bases matching. This TCR came from a man aged 18 to 35 in good health. Some clones in this sample may be carry-over from other donors' samples. Input material: naive CD8+ T cells from PBMCs. This specimen's cell subset or site label, interpreted: CD45RA+CCR7+. The nucleotide sequence is TGTGCCAGCAGTTGGAGGGGATCCTACGAGCAGTACTTC. Translated, it reads CASSWRGSYEQYF.